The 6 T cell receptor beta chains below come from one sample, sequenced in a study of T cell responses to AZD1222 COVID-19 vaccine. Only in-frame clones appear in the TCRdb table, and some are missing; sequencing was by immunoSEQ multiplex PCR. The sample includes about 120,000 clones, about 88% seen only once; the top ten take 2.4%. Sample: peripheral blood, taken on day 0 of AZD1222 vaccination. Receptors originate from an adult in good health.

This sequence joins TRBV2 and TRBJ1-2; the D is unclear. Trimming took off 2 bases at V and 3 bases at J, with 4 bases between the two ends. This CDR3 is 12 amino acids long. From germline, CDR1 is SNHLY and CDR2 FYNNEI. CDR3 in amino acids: CASSESHYGYTF. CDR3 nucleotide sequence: TGTGCCAGCAGTGAATCCCACTATGGCTACACCTTC.

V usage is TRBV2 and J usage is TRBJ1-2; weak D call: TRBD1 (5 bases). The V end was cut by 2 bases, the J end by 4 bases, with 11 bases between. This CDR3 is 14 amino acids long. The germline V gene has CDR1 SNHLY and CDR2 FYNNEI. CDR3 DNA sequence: TGTGCCAGCAGTGAAAGGGGCGGAAGCTATGGCTACACCTTC. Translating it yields CASSERGGSYGYTF.

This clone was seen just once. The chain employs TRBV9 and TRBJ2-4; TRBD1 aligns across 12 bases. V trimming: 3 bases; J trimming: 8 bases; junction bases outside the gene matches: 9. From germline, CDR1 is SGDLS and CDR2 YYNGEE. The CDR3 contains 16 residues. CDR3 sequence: CASSARDRGRGDIQYF. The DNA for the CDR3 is TGTGCCAGCAGCGCTCGGGACAGGGGGCGCGGGGACATTCAGTACTTC.

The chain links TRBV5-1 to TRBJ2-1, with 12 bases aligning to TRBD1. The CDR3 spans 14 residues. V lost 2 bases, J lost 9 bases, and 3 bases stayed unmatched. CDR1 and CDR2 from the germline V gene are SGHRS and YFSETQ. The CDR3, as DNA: TGCGCCAGCAGCTTCGGGACAGGGGGCGGTGAGCAGTTCTTC. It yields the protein CASSFGTGGGEQFF.

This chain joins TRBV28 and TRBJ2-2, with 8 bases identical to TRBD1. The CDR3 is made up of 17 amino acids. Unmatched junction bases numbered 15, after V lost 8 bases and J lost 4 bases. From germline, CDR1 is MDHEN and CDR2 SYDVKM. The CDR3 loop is CASLRNSGTGATGELFF. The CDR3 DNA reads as TGTGCCAGCCTTAGAAACTCCGGGACAGGTGCCACCGGGGAGCTGTTTTTT.

The CDR3 sequence is CASRQGGRSYEQYF. The CDR3 nucleotides are TGTGCCAGCAGGCAGGGAGGGAGATCCTACGAGCAGTACTTC. The chain combines TRBV27 with TRBJ2-7; 7 nucleotides agree with TRBD2. The CDR3 length is 14 residues. The J segment lost 1 base and the V segment lost 6 bases, leaving 6 bases of the junction unmatched. The germline CDR1 and CDR2 sequences are MNHEY and SMNVEV (reference sequence).